The 18 T cell receptor beta chains reported below all come from one sample, sequenced in a study of cytomegalovirus exposure and HLA in healthy donors. Amplification used 60 Vbeta primers and 13 Jbeta primers. Assay: immunoSEQ multiplex PCR; the TCRdb copy retains only in-frame clones and omits some. This sample has 75,000 to 95,000 clones; about 62% occur once, and the top ten carry under 4%. What was sequenced was PBMCs. The receptors shown here come from a man aged 25-40 years in good health and CMV-seronegative.

The rearrangement uses TRBV28 and TRBJ2-5, with D possibly being TRBD2 (7 bases). Germline CDR1 and CDR2: MDHEN and SYDVKM. This CDR3 is 15 amino acids long. Trimming cost V 2 bases and J 3 bases, with 13 bases left between them. The CDR3 sequence: CASSLPAGAKETQYF. As DNA, the CDR3 is TGTGCCAGCAGTTTACCGGCGGGGGCTAAAGAGACCCAGTACTTC.

Notes on this clone: A much bigger clone sits one base away, suggesting this may be a read error. The CDR3 DNA is TGTGCCAGCAGTGAATCTAGCGGGGGGGCAGATACGCAGTATTTT. This sequence encodes CASSESSGGADTQYF. The chain is built from TRBV6-4 and TRBJ2-3; 12 bases align to TRBD2. There are 15 residues in the CDR3. Germline V gene data show CDR1 as MRHNA and CDR2 as SNTAGT. Trimming removed 3 bases from V and 4 bases from J; junction bases left unmatched: 2.

The chain combines TRBV14 with TRBJ2-1; D call uncertain. Deletions cut 1 base from V and 3 bases from J, with 4 bases between. CDR3 size: 13 residues. Germline V lookup: CDR1 SGHDN, CDR2 FVKESK. In DNA form, the CDR3 reads TGTGCCAGCAGCCAAGGTAACTACAATGAGCAGTTCTTC. Its translation: CASSQGNYNEQFF.

The J gene is TRBJ1-4, the V gene TRBV27, with a tentative D call TRBD1 (5 bases). The CDR3 runs 13 residues. V was clipped by 9 bases and J by 4 bases, with 12 bases between them. In germline, CDR1 is MNHEY, CDR2 SMNVEV (reference sequence). The CDR3 DNA follows: TGTGCCAGTTTTGACAGAGATAATGAAAAACTGTTTTTT. Translating gives CASFDRDNEKLFF.

The chain uses TRBV6-6 and TRBJ1-2, with 7 bases lining up with TRBD1. CDR3 length equals 13 residues. J gave up 7 bases and V 7 bases, and 9 bases lay outside the gene matches. Germline-derived CDR1 and CDR2 are MNHNY and SVGAGI (reference sequence). The CDR3 DNA reads TGTGCCAGCAACCCAGAACGGGACAGTGGCTACACCTTC. This codes for CASNPERDSGYTF.

This clone turned up a few times. Written as DNA, the CDR3 is TGTGCCACCAGCGGGGACAGGTTAGAACTCGGCGGGGAGCTGTTTTTT. Translation gives CATSGDRLELGGELFF. The rearrangement links TRBV15 to TRBJ2-2, with 8 bases aligning to TRBD1. The V and J ends lost 5 bases and 7 bases, in that order; junction bases with no gene match: 12. This CDR3 contains 16 residues. CDR1 LNHNV and CDR2 YYDKDF come from the germline V gene (reference sequence).

The chain uses TRBV10-2 and TRBJ2-3, with a possible D match to TRBD2 (6 bases). V was shortened by 6 bases and J by 3 bases, with 16 bases between the two germline ends. This CDR3 has 15 amino acids. Germline CDR1 WSHSY, CDR2 SAAADI. In nucleotides, the CDR3 is TGCGCCAGCAGGGAGGGTTTGGCACAAACAGATACGCAGTATTTT. This codes for CASREGLAQTDTQYF.

This chain links TRBV9 with TRBJ1-3; D is possibly TRBD1 (5 bases). The germline V gene encodes CDR1 SGDLS and CDR2 YYNGEE. CDR3 length equals 15 residues. Trimming removed 0 bases from V and 3 bases from J, with 10 bases in between. CDR3 DNA: TGTGCCAGCAGCGTAGAAAGGGGCCGTGGAAACACCATATATTTT. Amino acids: CASSVERGRGNTIYF.

The chain has TRBV5-4 and TRBJ2-5, with D unclear. Germline V gives CDR1 SGHNT, CDR2 YYREEE (reference sequence). The CDR3 loop spans 14 amino acids. V lost 2 bases and J lost 1, with 9 bases in between. CDR3 sequence: CASSFSRGQETQYF. The DNA of the CDR3 is TGTGCCAGCAGCTTTTCTAGAGGCCAAGAGACCCAGTACTTC.

The gene calls are TRBV30 and TRBJ2-3; tentatively, D is TRBD1 (6 bases). CDR3 size: 14 residues. V lost 4 bases and J 2 bases, leaving 13 bases between the germline ends. The germline V gene has CDR1 GTSNPN and CDR2 SVGIG (reference sequence). The CDR3 reads CAWNTGTYTDTQYF. The CDR3 DNA follows: TGTGCCTGGAATACAGGGACCTACACAGATACGCAGTATTTT.

The genes are TRBV5-1 and TRBJ2-1; TRBD1 agrees at 7 bases. Germline CDR1 is SGHRS and CDR2 is YFSETQ. This CDR3 has 14 residues. After removal of 5 bases from V and 4 bases from J, the junction contained 6 bases not matched to a gene. This CDR3 is CASRGQRTYNEQFF. The DNA of the CDR3 is TGCGCCAGCAGGGGACAGCGAACTTACAATGAGCAGTTCTTC.

The chain uses TRBV19 and TRBJ2-1; 11 bases agree with TRBD2. Germline CDR1 reads LNHDA; CDR2 reads SQIVND (reference sequence). This CDR3 contains 12 residues. V dropped 10 bases and J dropped 6; count of bases not matched to a gene: 2. The CDR3 DNA reads as TGTGCCACGACTAGCGGGGTCAATGAGCAGTTCTTC. Translation: CATTSGVNEQFF.

This chain links TRBV29-1 with TRBJ2-7; TRBD1 matches at 10 bases. V trimming: 1 base; J trimming: 3 bases; junction bases outside the gene matches: 0. CDR1 SQVTM and CDR2 ANQGSEA come from the germline V gene. This CDR3 comprises 13 residues. The CDR3 DNA follows: TGCAGCGTTGAAGGGACAGGGGGCTACGAGCAGTACTTC. This translates into CSVEGTGGYEQYF.

The chain links TRBV7-9 to TRBJ2-2, with D perhaps TRBD1 (5 bases). The length of the CDR3 is 18 residues. Germline loops: CDR1 SEHNR, CDR2 FQNEAQ (reference sequence). The germline V and J ends were trimmed by 2 bases and 2 bases, with 18 bases remaining between them. CDR3 in DNA: TGTGCCAGCAGCTTACCCGCAAGGGCAGGGCGTAACACCGGGGAGCTGTTTTTT. It is translated as CASSLPARAGRNTGELFF.

Worth noting for this clone: The germline gene is not matched at one end of the junction; a read error may be the cause. In the same sample, other DNA sequences code for this CDR3. This chain links TRBV2 with TRBJ2-2; maybe TRBD2 (5 bases). This CDR3 is 13 amino acids long. Germline V gives CDR1 SNHLY, CDR2 FYNNEI. CDR3 in amino acids: CARAVTDTGELFF. CDR3 in DNA: TGTGCCAGAGCAGTGACTGATACCGGGGAGTTGTTTTTT.

The rearrangement joins TRBV19 to TRBJ2-2; TRBD1 aligns across 8 bases. The V segment lost 6 bases and the J segment 0 bases; nucleotides outside the gene matches: 12. The CDR3 is 18 amino acids. CDR1 and CDR2 from the germline V gene are LNHDA and SQIVND (reference sequence). The CDR3 sequence is CASRPGQGITSNTGELFF. CDR3 bases: TGTGCCAGTAGACCCGGACAGGGCATAACGTCGAACACCGGGGAGCTGTTTTTT.

The chain carries TRBV27 and TRBJ2-5, with D tentatively TRBD2 (5 bases). Trimming removed 5 bases from V and 5 bases from J, with 15 bases in between. The germline V gene encodes CDR1 MNHEY and CDR2 SMNVEV (reference sequence). The CDR3 runs to 14 residues. The CDR3 nucleotides are TGTGCCAGCAGTCAAATGGGGAGATTCGAGACCCAGTACTTC. It is translated as CASSQMGRFETQYF.

This clone was seen only a few times. This chain joins TRBV6-1 and TRBJ1-1, with a tentative D call TRBD1 (5 bases). Germline V gene sequence: CDR1 MNHNS, CDR2 SASEGT. CDR3 length equals 15 residues. Trimming left V 7 bases short and J 4 bases short, with 19 bases between. DNA for the CDR3: TGTGCCAGCACCCCCTACTCGGGGGTTGGCACTGAAGCTTTCTTT. This codes for CASTPYSGVGTEAFF.